A selection of T cell receptor beta chains follows, all from one sample in a study of T-cell memory formation after mild COVID-19. TCRdb re-analysed the 5' RACE reads in MiXCR, keeping a single row per CDR3 protein. The table includes tens of thousands of distinct CDR3 sequences, 9% to 9.5% detected once. The sequencing input was PBMCs or a T cell subset sorted from them (not recorded which). The receptors were gathered from a man aged 18 to 29 who had mild COVID-19 (a few samples of this study predate the infection). Cell type and time point are not known. CDR3s include the opening cysteine and the closing phenylalanine or tryptophan. The D gene is left open where the match is weak. Size values are once, few and many counts, or a class for expanded clones, and some rows have none.

v_call	d_call	clone_size	j_call	cdr3_nt	cdr3_aa
TRBV20-1	-	few	TRBJ1-4	TGCAGTGCTAGACCGGGGGCGGGAGCTAATGAAAAACTGTTTTTT	CSARPGAGANEKLFF
TRBV13	-	few	TRBJ2-7	TGTGCCAGCGCCTCGTCGGACCGGCTTATGAACGAGCAGTACTTC	CASASSDRLMNEQYF
TRBV20-1	-	few	TRBJ1-2	TGCAGTGCTAGTACGGGACATAGCTACACCTTC	CSASTGHSYTF
TRBV20-1	-	few	TRBJ1-2	TGCAGTGCCACAGGGCATGGAGGCTATGGCTACACCTTC	CSATGHGGYGYTF
TRBV5-1	-	few	TRBJ1-5	TGCGCCAGCAGCTTTGGCAGTGAAGGTCAGCCCCAGCATTTT	CASSFGSEGQPQHF
TRBV10-3	-	-	TRBJ1-1	TGTGCCATCAGTGCCGGTGGGGGCGGAACTGAAGCTTTCTTT	CAISAGGGGTEAFF
TRBV5-1	TRBD2	few	TRBJ2-3	TGCGCCAGCAGCTTCGCTAGCGGGGGCAACACAGATACGCAGTATTTT	CASSFASGGNTDTQYF
TRBV12-3/TRBV12-4	TRBD1	few	TRBJ2-5	TGTGCCAGCAGTGCAGGACAGGGCCGAGAGACCCAGTACTTC	CASSAGQGRETQYF
TRBV18	-	few	TRBJ2-1	TGTGCCAGCTCACCAAGGACATACAATGAGCAGTTCTTC	CASSPRTYNEQFF
TRBV7-2	TRBD1	many	TRBJ2-3	TGTGCCAGCAGCCTGACAGGGGAGAGGCCAGATACGCAGTATTTT	CASSLTGERPDTQYF
TRBV4-2	-	-	TRBJ1-5	TGTGCCAGCAGCCAAGATAGAGGAAATCAGCCCCAGCATTTT	CASSQDRGNQPQHF
TRBV6-5	TRBD2	-	TRBJ2-2	TGTGCCAGCAGTTACTCGCCTAGCGGGGGGCCCTACACCGGGGAGCTGTTTTTT	CASSYSPSGGPYTGELFF
TRBV28	-	few	TRBJ2-6	TGTGCCAGCAGTCCCCATGGGTCTGGGGCCAACGTCCTGACTTTC	CASSPHGSGANVLTF
TRBV5-1	-	-	TRBJ1-1	TGCGCCAGCAGAAACCGACAGGATCCAAGGACTGAAGCTTTCTTT	CASRNRQDPRTEAFF
TRBV7-2	TRBD2	few	TRBJ2-4	TGTGCCAGCAGCCTAAGTAGCGGGGGGCCACCCATTCAGTACTTC	CASSLSSGGPPIQYF
TRBV18	-	few	TRBJ2-6	TGTGCCAGCTCGGCCTCTGGGGCCAACGTCCTGACTTTC	CASSASGANVLTF
TRBV9	-	-	TRBJ2-5	TGTGCCAGCAGCGTAGGGGTTGAAGAGACCCAGTACTTC	CASSVGVEETQYF